The following is a T cell receptor (beta chain) sequence with its context. Every donor provided roughly 10 milliliters of peripheral blood. The data originate from a study of blood T cells in healthy people across ages. This CDR3 comprises 18 residues. The ends lost 0 bases at V and 5 bases at J; junction bases unmatched: 13. Germline assignment: CDR1 DFQATT and CDR2 SNEGSKA (reference sequence). The second PCR ran roughly 6 to 11 cycles with a sample-barcoded 5' primer and J-beta primers. TCRdb analysed the 5' RACE reads with MiXCR anew, one entry per CDR3 protein. The repertoire has hundreds of thousands of distinct CDR3 sequences, around 45% of them found once; the top ten carry around a third.

The receptor's source is a woman in her fifties or sixties in good health. Input material: blood. The gene calls are TRBV20-1 and TRBJ2-1; 10 nucleotides match TRBD2. The CDR3 DNA is TGCAGTGCTAGAGATCTCCGATGGTTAGCGGGAGGTGACAATGAGCAGTTCTTC. Residues: CSARDLRWLAGGDNEQFF.